One and the same sample provided the 5 T cell receptor beta chains below, sequenced in a study of T-cell memory formation after mild COVID-19. From the 5' RACE reads, TCRdb called clonotypes with MiXCR, one entry per CDR3 protein. Here the sample spans about 200,000 distinct CDR3 sequences, around 8.8% being singletons. Sequenced: PBMCs or a T cell subset sorted from them (not recorded which). Receptors were obtained from a man younger than 30 who had mild COVID-19 (a few samples of this study predate the infection). Cell type and time point are not known.

This clonotype was detected only a few times. The chain uses TRBV7-3 and TRBJ2-1; a possible D gene is TRBD1 (6 bases). The CDR3 runs to 15 residues. V lost 5 bases, J lost 3 bases, and 14 bases lay in between. Germline CDR1 SGHTA, CDR2 FQGTGA. The CDR3 DNA sequence: TGTGCCAGCAGCCCATCAGGGGCTAACTACAATGAGCAGTTCTTC. This translates into CASSPSGANYNEQFF.

In this sample, this clonotype turned up a few times. The CDR3 bases are TGTGCCAGCAGGACGACTAGCGGGGGGGACCCCAAACCTTACGAGCAGTACTTC. Protein: CASRTTSGGDPKPYEQYF. V gene TRBV6-6 combines with J gene TRBJ2-7; 14 bases map to TRBD2. Trimming at V came to 6 bases and at J to 4 bases, leaving 14 bases not matched to a gene. CDR1 is MNHNY and CDR2 is SVGAGI in the germline V gene (reference sequence). CDR3 length: 18 amino acids.

The V gene is TRBV2, the J gene TRBJ2-7; 8 positions match TRBD1. After removal of 6 bases from V and 1 base from J, the junction contained 5 bases not matched to a gene. Per the germline V gene, CDR1 is SNHLY and CDR2 is FYNNEI. The CDR3 has 14 residues. The CDR3 coding sequence is TGTGCCAGCAGGGAGACAGGGGAGTCCTACGAGCAGTACTTC. As protein: CASRETGESYEQYF.

This clonotype was recorded many times. The V gene is TRBV7-2, the J gene TRBJ2-3, with 15 bases identical to TRBD2. The CDR3 extends over 18 amino acids. Germline V gene sequence: CDR1 SGHTA, CDR2 FQGNSA. V was clipped by 1 base and J by 7 bases; unmatched bases: 9. The chain's CDR3 is CASSLEGTSGRNINTQYF. In nucleotides, the CDR3 is TGTGCCAGCAGCTTAGAAGGGACTAGCGGGAGGAACATTAATACGCAGTATTTT.

This clonotype was counted at least ten times. The V and J genes are TRBV5-1 and TRBJ2-1, with D unresolved. Germline V gene data show CDR1 as SGHRS and CDR2 as YFSETQ. This CDR3 contains 15 residues. With 4 bases removed from V and 5 bases from J, the gap between germline ends came to 16 bases. In DNA, the CDR3 is TGCGCCAGCAGCCGGAGCCGGACCCTGAACAATGAGCAGTTCTTC. The encoded protein is CASSRSRTLNNEQFF.